The rows below give T cell receptor beta chains drawn from one sample of a study of shared clonotypes between healthy human individuals. Assay: immunoSEQ multiplex PCR; the TCRdb copy retains only in-frame clones and omits some. Among roughly 2.1 million clones listed, under 95% were seen once. The sequencing input was naive CD8+ T cells from PBMCs. The receptors come from a man aged 18 to 30 in good health. Some clones in this sample may be carry-over from other donors' samples. The CDR3 runs from the conserved cysteine through the conserved F or W. The D gene is left open where the match is weak. The size field is filled for only some rows; it gives once, few, many or a size class.

D gene	clone size	V gene	J gene	CDR3 protein	CDR3 DNA
NA	NA	TRBV14	TRBJ2-2	CARGRGPGELFF	TGTGCCCGGGGACGGGGCCCCGGGGAGCTGTTTTTT
TRBD2	NA	TRBV28	TRBJ2-1	CASSRGLAPYNEQFF	TGTGCCAGCAGCCGTGGACTAGCTCCTTACAATGAGCAGTTCTTC
TRBD1	NA	TRBV5-1	TRBJ2-7	CASSGETGVHEQYF	TGCGCCAGCAGCGGGGAGACAGGGGTACACGAGCAGTACTTC
TRBD1	NA	TRBV2	TRBJ2-3	CASSPGQGSDTQYF	TGTGCCAGCAGCCCGGGACAGGGGTCAGATACGCAGTATTTT
TRBD2	once	TRBV28	TRBJ2-5	CASTPGLAGVRETQYF	TGTGCCAGCACCCCGGGACTAGCGGGAGTTAGAGAGACCCAGTACTTC
NA	NA	TRBV7-9	TRBJ2-7	CASSAWERAYEQYF	TGTGCCAGCAGCGCGTGGGAACGGGCCTACGAGCAGTACTTC
NA	NA	TRBV28	TRBJ2-1	CASSFTRINEQFF	TGTGCCAGCAGTTTTACGAGAATCAATGAGCAGTTCTTC
NA	NA	TRBV4-1	TRBJ2-4	CASSPVGALAKNIQYF	TGCGCCAGCAGCCCCGTGGGGGCGCTGGCCAAAAACATTCAGTACTTC
NA	once	TRBV30	TRBJ2-1	CAWSNTGKDEQFF	TGTGCCTGGAGCAATACAGGGAAAGATGAGCAGTTCTTC
NA	NA	TRBV28	TRBJ2-7	CASSLYFTYEQYF	TGTGCCAGCAGTTTATACTTTACCTACGAGCAGTACTTC
TRBD1	NA	TRBV5-5	TRBJ2-7	CASSIADRGHYEQYF	TGTGCCAGCAGCATCGCGGACAGGGGGCACTACGAGCAGTACTTC
NA	NA	TRBV5-1	TRBJ1-2	CASSLSGGPSSYTF	TGCGCCAGCAGCTTGAGCGGAGGGCCCTCGAGCTACACCTTC
TRBD2	NA	TRBV19	TRBJ2-1	CASSILLAGGPGYNEQFF	TGTGCCAGTAGTATCCTATTAGCGGGAGGGCCGGGGTACAATGAGCAGTTCTTC
TRBD2	NA	TRBV11-2	TRBJ2-1	CASSLAGGSYNEQFF	TGTGCCAGCAGCTTAGCGGGAGGGTCCTACAATGAGCAGTTCTTC
NA	once	TRBV28	TRBJ2-3	CASSSIPVNFSDTQYF	TGTGCCAGCAGTTCGATACCCGTCAACTTCTCAGATACGCAGTATTTT
NA	NA	TRBV7-3	TRBJ2-2	CASSLIAGWSTGELFF	TGTGCCAGCAGCTTAATCGCAGGGTGGAGCACCGGGGAGCTGTTTTTT
NA	NA	TRBV27	TRBJ1-2	CASRSTVYGYTF	TGTGCCAGCAGATCGACAGTATATGGCTACACCTTC
NA	NA	TRBV25-1	TRBJ1-5	CASSEGRNQPQHF	TGTGCCAGCAGTGAGGGACGCAATCAGCCCCAGCATTTT
TRBD1	NA	TRBV27	TRBJ1-1	CASSFDRGRTEAFF	TGTGCCAGCAGTTTCGACAGGGGAAGAACTGAAGCTTTCTTT
TRBD1	NA	TRBV5-8	TRBJ2-3	CASSPGTGTTDTQYF	TGTGCCAGCAGCCCCGGGACAGGTACTACAGATACGCAGTATTTT
NA	once	TRBV2	TRBJ2-3	CASSEIRPSVSPDTQYF	TGTGCCAGCAGTGAAATCCGACCCTCCGTCTCCCCAGATACGCAGTATTTT
NA	NA	TRBV27	TRBJ1-5	CASGGATQPQHF	TGTGCCAGCGGGGGCGCGACTCAGCCCCAGCATTTT
NA	NA	TRBV15	TRBJ1-1	CATSPAQGTEAFF	TGTGCCACCAGTCCCGCACAGGGCACTGAAGCTTTCTTT